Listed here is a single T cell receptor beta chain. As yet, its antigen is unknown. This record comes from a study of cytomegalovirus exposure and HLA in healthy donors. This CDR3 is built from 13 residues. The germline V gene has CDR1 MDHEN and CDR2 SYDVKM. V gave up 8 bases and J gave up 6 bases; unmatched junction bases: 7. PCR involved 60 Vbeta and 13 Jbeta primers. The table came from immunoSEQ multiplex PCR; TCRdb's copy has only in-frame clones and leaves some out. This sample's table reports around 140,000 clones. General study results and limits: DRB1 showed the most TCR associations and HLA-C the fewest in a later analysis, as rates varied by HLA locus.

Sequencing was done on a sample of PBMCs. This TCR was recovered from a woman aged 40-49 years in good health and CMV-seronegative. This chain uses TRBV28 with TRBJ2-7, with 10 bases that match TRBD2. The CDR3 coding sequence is TGTGCCAGCTTAACTAGCGGGGCTTTCGAGCAGTACTTC. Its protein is CASLTSGAFEQYF. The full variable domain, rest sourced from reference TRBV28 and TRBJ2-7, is DVKVTQSSRYLVKRTGEKVFLECVQDMDHENMFWYRQDPGLGLRLIYFSYDVKMKEKGDIPEGYSVSREKKERFSLILESASTNQTSMYLCASLTSGAFEQYFGPGTRLTVT.